This is a list of T cell receptor beta chains from one sample in a study of blood T cells in healthy people across ages. TCRdb called the 5' RACE reads again in MiXCR, with one record for every CDR3 protein. The sample holds roughly 1,500,000 distinct CDR3 sequences; roughly 40% are singletons and the top ten take under 8%. Sequencing was performed on blood. The receptors were gathered from a woman aged 18-29 years in good health. Both conserved end residues are part of each CDR3. The D gene is left open where the match is weak. Rows may omit the clone size; those that give it use once, few, many or a size class.

>TRBD2|TRBV30|14|.|TRBJ2-1
TGTGCCTGGATAGCGGGAGGGCTGTACAATGAGCAGTTCTTC
CAWIAGGLYNEQFF
>.|TRBV28|15|.|TRBJ1-5
TGTGCCAGCAGTTCGGCAGCCCTCAGCAATCAGCCCCAGCATTTT
CASSSAALSNQPQHF
>TRBD1|TRBV18|15|.|TRBJ2-7
TGTGCCGGCTCACCACCGTCCCGGGACAGGGGCGAGCAGTACTTC
CAGSPPSRDRGEQYF
>TRBD1|TRBV6-5|15|.|TRBJ1-1
TGTGCCAGCAGACGGGACAGGGGGATGAACACTGAAGCTTTCTTT
CASRRDRGMNTEAFF
>TRBD1|TRBV3-1|16|.|TRBJ1-5
TGTGCCAGCAGCCATTCCGACAGGGTTAGCAATCAGCCCCAGCATTTT
CASSHSDRVSNQPQHF
>.|TRBV7-9|14|.|TRBJ1-5
TGTGCCAGCAGCCAGTCGGATGGGCATCAGCCCCAGCATTTT
CASSQSDGHQPQHF
>.|TRBV29-1|12|.|TRBJ2-7
TGCAGCGTTGGAGGGGCCGGGCACGAGCAGTACTTC
CSVGGAGHEQYF
>.|TRBV28|16|.|TRBJ1-6
TGTGCCAGCAACCAAAGTTCGAGCTCCTATAATTCACCCCTCCACTTT
CASNQSSSSYNSPLHF
>TRBD2|TRBV18|16|.|TRBJ2-1
TGTGCCAGCCCACCACCGGGACTAGCGGGAGGGATCGAGCAGTTCTTC
CASPPPGLAGGIEQFF
>.|TRBV10-3|14|.|TRBJ2-3
TGTGCCATCAGGGGGACGGTGGTGGGAGATACGCAGTATTTT
CAIRGTVVGDTQYF
>.|TRBV12-3/TRBV12-4|13|.|TRBJ2-5
TGTGCCAGCAGTTTAGTGGCCATGGAGACCCAGTACTTC
CASSLVAMETQYF
>TRBD2|TRBV11-2|14|.|TRBJ2-1
TGTGCCAGCAGCTTAGGGACTAGCTACTGTGAGCAGTTCTTC
CASSLGTSYCEQFF
>.|TRBV5-1|15|.|TRBJ1-1
TGCGCCAGCAAGGCGGTGGGAGCGCCGAACACTGAAGCTTTCTTT
CASKAVGAPNTEAFF
>.|TRBV20-1|11|.|TRBJ2-5
TGCAGTGGTGGATTTCAAGAGACCCAGTACTTC
CSGGFQETQYF
>.|TRBV20-1|13|many|TRBJ2-2
TGCAGTGCCGACCGGGGGAACACCGGGGAGCTGTTTTTT
CSADRGNTGELFF
>TRBD2|TRBV3-1|18|few|TRBJ2-1
TGTGCCAGCAGCCACATACTAGCGGGGGCCAGCTCCTACAATGAGCAGTTCTTC
CASSHILAGASSYNEQFF
>.|TRBV24-1|14|.|TRBJ2-7
TGTGCCACCAGACCCGGACGAGGTGGGTACGAGCAGTACTTC
CATRPGRGGYEQYF
>.|TRBV20-1|12|few|TRBJ2-6
TGCAGTGCCGTTGGGGGGGCCAACGTCCTGACTTTC
CSAVGGANVLTF
>.|TRBV6-1|12|.|TRBJ2-1
TGTGCGGGGCAAGCGGGCCACAATGAGCAGTTCTTC
CAGQAGHNEQFF
>TRBD1|TRBV6-5|14|few|TRBJ1-6
TGTGCCAGCACCCAGGGGACAGGCTCGACACCCCTCCACTTT
CASTQGTGSTPLHF
>.|TRBV12-3/TRBV12-4|15|many|TRBJ2-4
TGTGCCAGCAGTCCTGGGCTGGTAGCCAAAAACATTCAGTACTTC
CASSPGLVAKNIQYF
>TRBD2|TRBV7-9|17|.|TRBJ2-7
TGTGCCAGCAGCGACCCCCTGAGAGCGGGAGACGCCTACGAGCAGTACTTC
CASSDPLRAGDAYEQYF
>TRBD1|TRBV4-1|15|few|TRBJ1-2
TGCGCCAGCAGCCCCCCTACGAGGGGGCCTATTGGCTACACCTTC
CASSPPTRGPIGYTF
>TRBD1|TRBV7-2|14|.|TRBJ1-2
TGTGCCAGCAGCTTGGGGACAGGGAATCATGGCTACACCTTC
CASSLGTGNHGYTF
>TRBD2|TRBV10-2|14|few|TRBJ2-3
TGCGCCAGCAGAGGGACTAGATACACAGATACGCAGTATTTT
CASRGTRYTDTQYF
>.|TRBV4-1|15|once|TRBJ1-2
TGCGCCAGCAGCCAAGCGGCGGGGCTACACTATGGCTACACCTTC
CASSQAAGLHYGYTF
>TRBD2|TRBV7-2|13|few|TRBJ2-7
TGTGCCAGCAGCCCGGGAGGGCCGGTCGAGCAGTACTTC
CASSPGGPVEQYF
>TRBD2|TRBV3-1|17|few|TRBJ2-1
TGTGCCAGCAGCCAAGTTTTGGGGACTAGCGTGTTGGATGAGCAGTTCTTC
CASSQVLGTSVLDEQFF
>.|TRBV6-5|13|.|TRBJ2-7
TGTGCCAGCAGTAAACTAGTTTCCTACGAGCAGTACTTC
CASSKLVSYEQYF
>.|TRBV6-5|15|.|TRBJ2-7
TGTGCCAGCAGTTACTCGACAGGTTCTTTCTACGAGCAGTACTTC
CASSYSTGSFYEQYF
>TRBD1|TRBV11-2|14|.|TRBJ2-7
TGTGCCAGCAGCTCCAGGGGGCGCGCCTACGAGCAGTACTTC
CASSSRGRAYEQYF
>.|TRBV18|16|.|TRBJ1-2
TGTGCCAGCTCACGGACCCAGGAAGAACTTAACTATGGCTACACCTTC
CASSRTQEELNYGYTF
>TRBD2|TRBV12-3/TRBV12-4|14|.|TRBJ2-5
TGTGCCAGCAGAACGGGACTAGCCCGCGAGACCCAGTACTTC
CASRTGLARETQYF
>TRBD1|TRBV4-1|14|.|TRBJ2-7
TGCGCCAGCAGCCCCCGGGACAGGCCCCACGAGCAGTACTTC
CASSPRDRPHEQYF
>.|TRBV7-2|13|.|TRBJ2-1
TGTGCCAGCAGCCACGGCAGGGACGGTGAGCAGTTCTTC
CASSHGRDGEQFF
>.|TRBV4-2|13|.|TRBJ2-3
TGTGCCAGCAGCCAACGACTTCCAGATACGCAGTATTTT
CASSQRLPDTQYF
>.|TRBV19|13|.|TRBJ2-1
TGTGCCAGCATCGGGACGACATACAATGAGCAGTTCTTC
CASIGTTYNEQFF
>.|TRBV27|13|.|TRBJ2-1
TGTGCCAGCAGTTTATCTTTCAGGAATGAGCAGTTCTTC
CASSLSFRNEQFF
>TRBD1|TRBV9|15|.|TRBJ2-5
TGTGCCAGCAGCGCCAAGGACAGGGGGCAAGAGACCCAGTACTTC
CASSAKDRGQETQYF
>.|TRBV20-1|15|.|TRBJ2-5
TGCAGTGCTAGAGTAGGCAGTTGGTACCAAGAGACCCAGTACTTC
CSARVGSWYQETQYF
>.|TRBV27|16|few|TRBJ2-1
TGTGCCAGCAGTTTAGATGGGCGGTTGCCCCACAATGAGCAGTTCTTC
CASSLDGRLPHNEQFF
>.|TRBV28|16|.|TRBJ2-1
TGTGCCAGCAGTCCTGACGGTTGGGTATCCGAGTTAAGGCAGTTCTTC
CASSPDGWVSELRQFF
>.|TRBV20-1|13|few|TRBJ2-7
TGCAGTGCTCCGGGACCAGGAAGGTACGAGCAGTACTTC
CSAPGPGRYEQYF
>.|TRBV5-1|18|few|TRBJ2-1
TGCGCCAGCAGCTCTTCCCCCCTCGGTGGGAGCTCCTACAATGAGCAGTTCTTC
CASSSSPLGGSSYNEQFF
>.|TRBV5-8|15|once|TRBJ1-4
TGTGCCAGCAGCCCGTCCCTGGGGCTAGGGGAAAAACTGTTTTTT
CASSPSLGLGEKLFF
>.|TRBV29-1|11|.|TRBJ1-2
TGCAGCGTCGCAGGGTACTATGGCTACACCTTC
CSVAGYYGYTF
>TRBD2|TRBV20-1|16|.|TRBJ2-7
TGCAGTGCCACATCTCTAAGCGGGAGAAACTCCTACGAGCAGTACTTC
CSATSLSGRNSYEQYF
>TRBD1|TRBV24-1|15|few|TRBJ2-3
TGTGCCACCAGTGAGCCTAGACAGGGCTCAGATACGCAGTATTTT
CATSEPRQGSDTQYF